These T cell receptor beta chains were read from a single sample in a study of regulatory T cells in long-lasting Graves disease. TCRdb re-called the multiplex PCR reads with MiXCR, one entry per CDR3 protein. The table lists approximately 440,000 distinct CDR3 sequences, around a quarter of them singletons. This sample comprised peripheral blood mononuclear cells (PBMCs), obtained when the disease was refractory, from a patient treated with antithyroid drugs. The source of these receptors is a female donor with Graves disease. Both conserved end residues are part of each CDR3. D genes are given only for firm matches. Clone size is given for some rows only: seen once, a few or many times, or a class if the clone is expanded.

D	size	V	J	CDR3	DNA
.	.	TRBV7-9	TRBJ1-4	CASSSGGQRINEKLFF	TGTGCCAGCAGCTCGGGCGGACAGCGGATTAATGAAAAACTGTTTTTT
TRBD2	few	TRBV18	TRBJ2-7	CASSPPSGTYEQYF	TGTGCCAGCTCACCACCAAGCGGGACCTACGAGCAGTACTTC
TRBD2	few	TRBV27	TRBJ2-1	CASSFSAPLAGGRPYNEQFF	TGTGCCAGCAGTTTCTCCGCCCCCTTGGCGGGGGGAAGACCCTACAATGAGCAGTTCTTC
.	few	TRBV6-5	TRBJ2-7	CASSSDSEGGLYEQYF	TGTGCCAGCAGTTCAGACAGCGAAGGGGGACTCTACGAGCAGTACTTC
.	many	TRBV19	TRBJ1-6	CASSITENSPLHF	TGTGCCAGTAGTATTACCGAGAATTCACCCCTCCACTTT
.	.	TRBV2	TRBJ2-7	CASSTTLRWYF	TGTGCCAGCAGTACTACCTTGCGATGGTACTTC
.	many	TRBV12-3/TRBV12-4	TRBJ2-5	CASTGAYRVQYF	TGTGCCAGCACCGGGGCATACCGTGTCCAGTACTTC
.	few	TRBV12-3/TRBV12-4	TRBJ2-7	CASSKGSSSYEQYF	TGTGCCAGCAGTAAGGGTTCATCCTCCTACGAGCAGTACTTC
.	many	TRBV2	TRBJ1-4	CASISGTRNEKLFF	TGTGCCAGCATTTCCGGGACAAGAAATGAAAAACTGTTTTTT
.	few	TRBV19	TRBJ2-6	CASSIGRSGANVLTF	TGTGCCAGTAGTATAGGTCGATCTGGGGCCAACGTCCTGACTTTC
.	few	TRBV7-3	TRBJ1-1	CASSNTLGIGEAFF	TGTGCCAGCAGCAATACTCTGGGGATAGGGGAAGCTTTCTTT
.	.	TRBV25-1	TRBJ1-3	CASLHRDGNTIYF	TGTGCCAGCCTCCACAGGGACGGAAACACCATATATTTT
.	few	TRBV29-1	TRBJ1-4	CSARGDATNEKLFF	TGCAGCGCCCGAGGGGATGCAACTAATGAAAAACTGTTTTTT
.	many	TRBV20-1	TRBJ2-5	CSARDRSRTQETQYF	TGCAGTGCTAGAGATCGTTCGCGGACCCAAGAGACCCAGTACTTC
.	.	TRBV20-1	TRBJ1-1	CSARDVRAPGTEAFF	TGCAGTGCTAGAGATGTTAGGGCCCCGGGCACTGAAGCTTTCTTT